This paragraph reports one TCR beta chain. Its specificity is unknown. This sample is drawn from a study of shared clonotypes between healthy human individuals. Whole-study results and caveats: Estimated richness was generally greater in naive than memory subsets. An anticipated effect of sequencing depth on clonotype sharing among donors was recognized.

Assay: immunoSEQ multiplex PCR; the TCRdb copy retains only in-frame clones and omits some. The sample contains roughly 2.5 million clones, around 94% of which appear only once. There are 14 residues in the CDR3. V was clipped by 4 bases and J by 8 bases; unmatched bases: 8. Germline V CDR1 and CDR2: SGHDT, YYEEEE. Sequenced sample: naive CD4+ T cells sorted from blood. Sample subset: CD45RA+ positively selected. V gene TRBV5-6 combines with J gene TRBJ1-4; 7 bases are shared with TRBD1. The sequence was collected from a man younger than 35 in good health. CDR3 in amino acids: CASSIQGTVEKLFF. For the CDR3, the DNA is TGTGCCAGCAGCATACAGGGGACGGTGGAAAAACTGTTTTTT. The whole variable domain, remainder taken from reference TRBV5-6 and TRBJ1-4, is DAGVTQSPTHLIKTRGQQVTLRCSPKSGHDTVSWYQQALGQGPQFIFQYYEEEERQRGNFPDRFSGHQFPNYSSELNVNALLLGDSALYLCASSIQGTVEKLFFGSGTQLSVL.